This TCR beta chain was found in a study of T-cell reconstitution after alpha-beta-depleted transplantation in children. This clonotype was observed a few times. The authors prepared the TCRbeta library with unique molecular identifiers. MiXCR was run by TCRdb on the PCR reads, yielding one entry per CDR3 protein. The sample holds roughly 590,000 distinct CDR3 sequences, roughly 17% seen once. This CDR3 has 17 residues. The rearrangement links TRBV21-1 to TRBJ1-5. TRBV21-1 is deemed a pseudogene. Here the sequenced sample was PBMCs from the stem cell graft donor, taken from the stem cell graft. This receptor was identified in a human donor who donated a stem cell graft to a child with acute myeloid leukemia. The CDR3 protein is CAIQVSELPDCGQPQHF. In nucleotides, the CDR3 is TGTGCCATACAAGTTTCGGAGCTCCCCGACTGTGGTCAGCCCCAGCATTTT.